A single sample gave rise to the 32 T cell receptor beta chains below, sequenced in a study of human T cells and chemical hapten exposure. Documented time point: patch test 2, 6 weeks after DPC sensitization. Treatment described: therapeutic diphenylcyclopropenone sensitization with weekly scalp DPC. TCRdb passed the RACE reads through MiXCR, listing each CDR3 protein once. The repertoire holds roughly 94,000 distinct CDR3 sequences, 9% to 9.5% seen once, with 2% to 2.5% in the top ten. Specimen: whole blood, collected in connection with sensitization to the hapten diphenylcyclopropenone (DPC). All receptors come from a woman aged 40 to 50 with alopecia areata. Some clones in this sample may be carry-over from other donors' samples.

There are a few counts of this clonotype. This sequence joins TRBV18 and TRBJ2-3, with 7 bases matching TRBD2. Germline V gene lookup returns CDR1 KGHSH and CDR2 LQKENI. V gave up 3 bases and J gave up 0 bases; unmatched junction bases: 3. The CDR3 loop spans 15 amino acids. CDR3 loop: CASSPSGTSTDTQYF. The CDR3 DNA is TGTGCCAGCTCACCGAGCGGGACCAGCACAGATACGCAGTATTTT. The full variable domain, completed using reference TRBV18 and TRBJ2-3, is NAGVMQNPRHLVRRRGQEARLRCSPMKGHSHVYWYRQLPEEGLKFMVYLQKENIIDESGMPKERFSAEFPKEGPSILRIQQVVRGDSAAYFCASSPSGTSTDTQYFGPGTRLTVL.

CDR3 in DNA: TGTGCCAGCAGGGGACAGGGTAGAAACATTCAGTACTTC. Translated: CASRGQGRNIQYF. V and J are TRBV27 and TRBJ2-4; TRBD1 matches 9 bases. The CDR3 totals 13 residues. V gave up 6 bases and J gave up 6 bases; unmatched junction bases: 3. Germline CDR1 and CDR2: MNHEY and SMNVEV (reference sequence).

Ten or more counts support this clonotype. V usage is TRBV18 and J usage is TRBJ2-2; TRBD2 agrees at 14 bases. V was pared by 3 bases and J by 5 bases, with 5 bases of the junction left unmatched. Germline V gives CDR1 KGHSH, CDR2 LQKENI. The CDR3 is 17 residues long. The CDR3: CASSPGLAGERTGELFF. The CDR3 DNA is TGTGCCAGCTCACCGGGACTAGCGGGAGAAAGGACCGGGGAGCTGTTTTTT.

V and J are TRBV11-2 and TRBJ2-1, with TRBD2 matching over 14 bases. This CDR3 has 17 residues. Germline CDR1 reads SGHAT; CDR2 reads FQNNGV. V gave up 5 bases and J gave up 8 bases; unmatched junction bases: 11. The CDR3 nucleotides are TGTGCCAGCAGCCCCCGGACTAGCGGGAGGCCTTTCGATGAGCAGTTCTTC. It encodes CASSPRTSGRPFDEQFF.

This clonotype was observed many times. The DNA of the CDR3 is TGTGCCAGCAGTTCTAGCGGAAGCACAGATACGCAGTATTTT. It encodes CASSSSGSTDTQYF. V usage is TRBV28 and J usage is TRBJ2-3, with 7 bases aligning to TRBD2. Germline CDR1 reads MDHEN; CDR2 reads SYDVKM. J lost 0 bases, V lost 4 bases, and 1 base had no gene match. The CDR3 sequence is 14 residues long.

This chain connects TRBV20-1 to TRBJ2-1; D gene ambiguous. The CDR3 spans 16 residues. Germline V gene data show CDR1 as DFQATT and CDR2 as SNEGSKA (reference sequence). Trimming cost V 2 bases and J 0 bases, with 14 bases left between them. The CDR3 DNA sequence: TGCAGTGCTAGACCGCGGAGCAGGAGCTCCTACAATGAGCAGTTCTTC. Translated: CSARPRSRSSYNEQFF.

This clonotype came up many times. The chain couples TRBV20-1 to TRBJ2-1, with 12 bases lining up with TRBD2. CDR1 is DFQATT and CDR2 is SNEGSKA in the germline V gene (reference sequence). The CDR3 consists of 14 residues. Germline trimming cut 3 bases from V and 8 bases from J; bases unmatched to any gene: 5. CDR3 loop: CSARTSGRGYEQFF. The CDR3 nucleotides are TGCAGTGCTAGGACTAGCGGGAGAGGATATGAGCAGTTCTTC.

This clonotype was detected only a few times. The chain couples TRBV5-4 to TRBJ2-7; D ambiguous. Per germline, CDR1 SGHNT and CDR2 YYREEE (reference sequence). The CDR3 consists of 13 residues. Trimming pared 0 bases from V and 1 base from J, leaving 5 bases between. Written as DNA, the CDR3 is TGTGCCAGCAGCTTGGAACAGTCCTACGAGCAGTACTTC. Protein sequence: CASSLEQSYEQYF.

This chain joins TRBV29-1 and TRBJ1-4, with unresolved D. V was clipped by 6 bases and J by 0 bases, with 5 bases between them. CDR1 SQVTM and CDR2 ANQGSEA come from the germline V gene. This CDR3 has 12 amino acids. This chain's CDR3 is CSVATTNEKLFF. The CDR3, as DNA: TGCAGCGTCGCCACAACTAATGAAAAACTGTTTTTT.

The chain employs TRBV18 and TRBJ1-5; a possible D gene is TRBD1 (5 bases). V dropped 10 bases and J dropped 5 bases, with 12 bases sitting between them. The germline gives CDR1 KGHSH, CDR2 LQKENI. This CDR3 has 12 residues. CDR3: CANSQQDQPQHF. For the CDR3, the DNA is TGTGCCAACTCCCAACAGGATCAGCCCCAGCATTTT.

The sample holds a few counts of this clonotype. The rearrangement joins TRBV29-1 to TRBJ1-2; D is unclear. This CDR3 region has 13 residues. V was shortened by 8 bases and J by 2 bases, with 15 bases between the two germline ends. Germline V gives CDR1 SQVTM, CDR2 ANQGSEA. Here the CDR3 reads CSSPSEGNYGYTF. CDR3 DNA sequence: TGCAGCTCACCCTCAGAGGGAAACTATGGCTACACCTTC.

The J gene is TRBJ2-3, the V gene TRBV28; D call uncertain. The CDR3 has 13 residues. The V end was cut by 11 bases, the J end by 0 bases, with 12 bases between. Germline assignment: CDR1 MDHEN and CDR2 SYDVKM. The CDR3 spells CAASPPSTDTQYF. CDR3 bases: TGTGCCGCCAGTCCACCTAGCACAGATACGCAGTATTTT.

This clonotype was observed a few times. This sequence joins TRBV3-1 and TRBJ1-1, with D uncertain. V dropped 5 bases and J dropped 8 bases, with 12 bases sitting between them. Germline V gene lookup returns CDR1 LGHDT and CDR2 YNNKEL (reference sequence). CDR3 length equals 12 residues. CDR3 sequence: CASSSTGLEAFF. Written as DNA, the CDR3 is TGTGCCAGCAGCAGTACTGGGCTAGAAGCTTTCTTT.

The chain uses TRBV14 and TRBJ1-1, with D maybe TRBD1 (5 bases). The germline gives CDR1 SGHDN, CDR2 FVKESK. The V and J ends lost 3 bases and 4 bases respectively, with 12 bases between them. CDR3 size: 14 residues. CDR3 coding DNA: TGTGCCAGCAGCCAGGTTTCAGGGAGCACTGAAGCTTTCTTT. Amino acid sequence: CASSQVSGSTEAFF. The full variable domain, its missing parts supplied by reference TRBV14 and TRBJ1-1, is EAGVTQFPSHSVIEKGQTVTLRCDPISGHDNLYWYRRVMGKEIKFLLHFVKESKQDESGMPNNRFLAERTGGTYSTLKVQPAELEDSGVYFCASSQVSGSTEAFFGQGTRLTVV.

This clonotype was detected many times. This CDR3 reads CSVDTPSGANVLTF. The CDR3 bases are TGCAGCGTTGACACACCTTCTGGGGCCAACGTCCTGACTTTC. The chain carries TRBV29-1 and TRBJ2-6, with no clear D. V lost 3 bases and J lost 1, with 7 bases in between. This CDR3 contains 14 residues. Germline V gene sequence: CDR1 SQVTM, CDR2 ANQGSEA.

The chain carries TRBV27 and TRBJ2-7, with 10 bases fitting TRBD2. V was pared by 5 bases and J by 4 bases, with 2 bases of the junction left unmatched. Germline V lookup: CDR1 MNHEY, CDR2 SMNVEV (reference sequence). This CDR3 is 13 amino acids long. CDR3 amino acids: CASSVTSGYEQYF. In DNA form, the CDR3 reads TGTGCCAGCAGTGTGACTAGCGGGTACGAGCAGTACTTC.

The genes are TRBV7-8 and TRBJ1-3; TRBD1 is a possible D gene (5 bases). This CDR3 has 15 residues. V shed 6 bases and J shed 9 bases, with 21 bases lying between them. Looked up from germline, CDR1 is SGHVS and CDR2 is FQNEAQ. CDR3 amino acids: CASRIEEGFGTTIYF. In DNA form, the CDR3 reads TGTGCCAGCAGGATAGAGGAAGGGTTTGGGACCACCATATATTTT.

This clonotype appeared a few times. The chain recombines TRBV19 with TRBJ2-3; 7 bases align to TRBD2. The CDR3 is 17 amino acids. Germline CDR1 LNHDA, CDR2 SQIVND (reference sequence). J gave up 3 bases and V 6 bases, and 15 bases lay outside the gene matches. The DNA of the CDR3 is TGTGCCAGTAGCGGGATAGCCTGGGAGGGAAAAACAGATACGCAGTATTTT. This sequence encodes CASSGIAWEGKTDTQYF.

The rearrangement links TRBV5-1 to TRBJ2-1, with D uncertain. The CDR3 runs to 15 residues. Trimming pared 0 bases from V and 5 bases from J, leaving 12 bases between. Germline CDR1 reads SGHRS; CDR2 reads YFSETQ. The CDR3 region is CASSLVGRTDNEQFF. CDR3 in DNA: TGCGCCAGCAGCTTGGTTGGGCGGACCGACAATGAGCAGTTCTTC.

This clonotype was seen a few times. This sequence joins TRBV28 and TRBJ2-7; D possibly corresponds to TRBD1 (5 bases). Germline V CDR1 and CDR2: MDHEN, SYDVKM. This CDR3 region has 12 residues. Trimming shortened V by 6 bases and J by 0 bases, and 6 bases separated the two germline ends. CDR3 sequence: CASRDISYEQYF. CDR3 DNA sequence: TGTGCCAGCAGGGACATCTCCTACGAGCAGTACTTC.

This clonotype has only a few counts. The chain couples TRBV5-6 to TRBJ2-6; D is ambiguous. CDR3 length: 16 residues. The V gene's germline CDR1 is SGHDT and CDR2 YYEEEE. V shed 2 bases and J shed 0 bases, with 9 bases lying between them. CDR3 region: CASSFLALSGANVLTF. In DNA, the CDR3 is TGTGCCAGCAGCTTTTTGGCCCTCTCTGGGGCCAACGTCCTGACTTTC.

This clonotype has ten or more counts. This chain links TRBV6-4 with TRBJ2-3, with 8 nucleotides matching TRBD1. This CDR3 region has 15 residues. After removal of 4 bases from V and 5 bases from J, the junction contained 8 bases not matched to a gene. Germline lookup yields CDR1 MRHNA and CDR2 SNTAGT. The CDR3 reads CASSGSGGTGDTQYF. The CDR3 DNA reads as TGTGCCAGCAGTGGCTCAGGGGGCACGGGAGATACGCAGTATTTT.

The table lists this clonotype with a count of one. The chain employs TRBV20-1 and TRBJ1-4; D possibly corresponds to TRBD1 (5 bases). V gave up 0 bases and J gave up 8 bases, with 16 bases separating them. The CDR3 runs to 15 residues. In germline, CDR1 is DFQATT, CDR2 SNEGSKA (reference sequence). CDR3 residues: CSARESGRVNEKLFF. In nucleotides, the CDR3 is TGCAGTGCTAGAGAGTCAGGCAGGGTCAACGAAAAACTGTTTTTT.

The chain uses TRBV18 and TRBJ2-7; a weak D match, TRBD2 (6 bases). CDR3 length: 15 residues. The germline V gene encodes CDR1 KGHSH and CDR2 LQKENI. V lost 2 bases to trimming and J lost 5 bases, with 16 bases between them. CDR3 in amino acids: CASSPSRGGSDEQYF. The CDR3 DNA follows: TGTGCCAGCTCACCATCCCGTGGAGGGTCGGACGAGCAGTACTTC.

This clonotype was seen ten or more times. The V call is TRBV10-3, the J call TRBJ2-3, with D tentatively TRBD2 (6 bases). Germline-derived CDR1 and CDR2 are ENHRY and SYGVKD. The CDR3 has 18 amino acids. The V gene lost 7 bases and the J gene lost 0 bases, with 23 bases spanning the gap. In DNA form, the CDR3 reads TGTGCCATCACTGACGCCGGGGAGGCGTACCTGAGCACAGATACGCAGTATTTT. Protein sequence: CAITDAGEAYLSTDTQYF.

The V gene is TRBV18, the J gene TRBJ1-5; D may be TRBD1 (5 bases). The CDR3 contains 15 residues. V lost 2 bases and J 4 bases, leaving 12 bases between the germline ends. Germline assignment: CDR1 KGHSH and CDR2 LQKENI. The CDR3, as DNA: TGTGCCAGCTCACCAGGAGGGGCTTGGAATCAGCCCCAGCATTTT. Translation gives CASSPGGAWNQPQHF.

The rearrangement uses TRBV28 and TRBJ1-1; D is perhaps TRBD1 (6 bases). There are 15 residues in the CDR3. CDR1 is MDHEN and CDR2 is SYDVKM in the germline V gene. V shed 3 bases and J shed 8 bases, with 19 bases lying between them. For the CDR3, the DNA is TGTGCCAGCAGTTTCCCTCTTTCGACAGGCGGGGAAGCTTTCTTT. This gives the protein CASSFPLSTGGEAFF.

J is TRBJ1-2 and V is TRBV7-2; the D is unclear. Germline CDR1 is SGHTA and CDR2 is FQGNSA. V dropped 1 base and J dropped 4 bases, with 16 bases sitting between them. The CDR3 covers 16 residues. CDR3 protein: CASSLDPRRVLYGYTF. The CDR3 DNA follows: TGTGCCAGCAGCTTAGATCCCCGACGGGTCCTCTATGGCTACACCTTC.

At least ten counts were recorded for this clonotype. V usage is TRBV9 and J usage is TRBJ2-7; TRBD1 agrees at 10 bases. Germline CDR1 is SGDLS and CDR2 is YYNGEE. The CDR3 contains 12 residues. V lost 4 bases and J lost 8; bases outside the gene matches: 3. CDR3 in amino acids: CASSMTGGKQYF. In DNA form, the CDR3 reads TGTGCCAGCAGCATGACAGGGGGCAAGCAGTACTTC.

This clonotype was seen a few times. The chain combines TRBV27 with TRBJ1-1; the D gene is possibly TRBD1 (6 bases). CDR3 length: 13 amino acids. The germline V and J ends were trimmed by 2 bases and 6 bases, with 10 bases remaining between them. Germline-derived CDR1 and CDR2 are MNHEY and SMNVEV (reference sequence). The CDR3 DNA is TGTGCCAGCAGTTTACGGGGGGCCGCTGAAGCTTTCTTT. Translating gives CASSLRGAAEAFF.

This clonotype was detected a few times. CDR3 amino acids: CASSSQEGEKLFF. In DNA, the CDR3 is TGTGCCAGCAGTTCCCAGGAGGGTGAAAAACTGTTTTTT. This sequence joins TRBV12-3 or TRBV12-4 and TRBJ1-4; no definite D call. Trimming cost V 4 bases and J 7 bases, with 10 bases left between them. The CDR3 totals 13 residues.

This clonotype was detected ten times or more. The rearrangement links TRBV24-1 to TRBJ2-3; D is undetermined. Germline V lookup: CDR1 KGHDR, CDR2 SFDVKD. This CDR3 has 13 residues. The V end was cut by 3 bases, the J end by 9 bases, with 12 bases between. The CDR3 coding sequence is TGTGCCACCAGTGATAACCCCTTCCCGACGCAGTATTTT. It codes for CATSDNPFPTQYF.